This T cell receptor beta chain appears in the sequencing data of a study of Ad26.COV2.S vaccination and SARS-CoV-2 variants (dated by TCRdb to the early 2020s). At the level of the whole study: Vaccine-arm donors were drawn from COV1001, a multicentre, randomized, double-blind, placebo-controlled phase I-IIa trial of Ad26.COV2.S in healthy adults. A total of 32 samples were included in the TCR-sequenced set, comprising 19 Ad26.COV2.S vaccine recipients, 5 placebo recipients and 8 SARS-CoV-2 convalescent individuals. The specificity and breadth of SARS-CoV-2-reactive T cell receptors after Ad26.COV2.S vaccination were assessed by TCRbeta repertoire sequencing. Ad26.COV2.S was administered intramuscularly at a dose of 5x10^10 or 1x10^11 viral particles, either as one shot or as two shots given 56 days apart. Trial participants were randomized into five groups of five: low-dose or high-dose Ad26.COV2.S given once or twice, or placebo on both occasions. Blinding of investigators to trial group allocation was maintained during experiments and outcome assessment. General study outcomes and caveats: Comparing responses between vaccine doses or regimens was not something the study was powered to do. It was noted by the authors that total T cell responses may have been underestimated by the TCR breadth and depth analyses. After vaccination, spike-specific CD8+ and CD4+ T cell responses were reported to show substantial breadth. Spike-specific TCR breadth was higher in Ad26.COV2.S recipients than in placebo recipients (P = 0.0014). Vaccine and placebo recipients had similar non-spike TCR breadth, a finding consistent with the vaccine containing only spike.

About this clone itself: The antigen this receptor binds is unknown. No much larger clonotype is one base removed from it; base qualities were not supplied.

TCRbeta CDR3 regions were sequenced with the immunoSEQ Assay. After extraction, genomic DNA underwent amplification by bias-controlled multiplex PCR, followed by high-throughput sequencing. In the source study's methods: To quantify the absolute abundance of every unique TCRbeta CDR3 region, sequences were collapsed and filtered. T cell fraction was estimated by normalization of TCRbeta template counts to usable DNA, with usable DNA being measured through amplification of reference genes present in all nucleated cells. Repertoire TCRs were annotated as SARS-CoV-2-specific when V gene, CDR3 amino acid sequence and J gene were exactly matched to a known reactive TCR set. The reference SARS-CoV-2 TCR set came from MIRA and was filtered for enrichment in COVID-19-positive ImmuneCODE repertoires, removing public or cross-reactive TCRs. Using the MIRA antigens, annotated TCRs were further analysed by specific ORF or by position within an ORF. Breadth was defined as the number of annotated unique rearrangements divided by the total number of unique productive rearrangements, and depth was defined as the summed frequency of the annotated unique rearrangements. TCR breadth was compared between groups using two-sided Wilcoxon rank-sum tests. What TCRdb holds here is the immuneACCESS table cut down to in-frame rearrangements. Part of the clones is not present; checked against another copy, under half of the missing clones reflect an unresolved V gene, and the others are unexplained. V and J calls and clone size come straight from that table; D and trimming were deduced from the DNA. The sample table contains 350,000 to 400,000 clones; only one count was recorded for 88% of them. 3% to 3.5% of the sample is held by the ten biggest clonotypes.

Read against the paper, the sample's treatment or condition label means: roughly 19 received Ad26.COV2.S at low or high dose, single or two shots; several received placebo; per-sample allocation not given. Repertoires of vaccine and placebo recipients were sequenced from samples taken on day 63 after the first injection. Cohort 1b enrolled 25 to 30 adults aged 18-55 years at a single site in Boston, USA, between 29 July and 7 August 2020. Ad26.COV2.S was a replication-incompetent adenovirus type 26 vector expressing a prefusion-stabilized SARS-CoV-2 spike protein from the original Wuhan strain. From the cysteine up to the phenylalanine, the CDR3 has a length of 15 residues. Only the CDR3 region is kept as DNA, spanning 45 bases read in frame from base 1. Based on the germline V gene (reference sequence), the CDR1 and CDR2 sequences are LNHDA and SQIVND. V and J lose 5 bases and 0 bases, and a span of 13 bases separates them.

The chain is encoded by TRBV19 joined to TRBJ1-1, with no D gene named confidently. This TCR was recovered from a person aged 18-60 years who received the Ad26.COV2.S COVID-19 vaccine or a placebo. This sample comprised peripheral blood, obtained in a trial of Ad26.COV2.S vaccine versus placebo. The CDR3 sequence is CASSRERGLNTEAFF. DNA sequence: TGTGCCAGTAGTCGGGAACGAGGGTTGAACACTGAAGCTTTCTTT.